This T cell receptor beta chain was captured in a study of shared clonotypes between healthy human individuals. Regarding this clone: The target antigen is unknown.

Here immunoSEQ multiplex PCR was the method, and the copy in TCRdb shows in-frame clones only, minus some. This table has roughly 500,000 clones, 60% to 80% appearing once. This CDR3 is built from 14 residues. From germline, CDR1 is SGDLS and CDR2 YYNGEE. V shed 0 bases and J shed 1 base, with 7 bases lying between them. Findings of the study overall: Owing to a small donor count, the genetic and exposure-history diversity represented was limited.

The source is a woman in her 40s in good health. Some clones in this sample may be carry-over from other donors' samples. The gene calls are TRBV9 and TRBJ1-1; the D is unclear. Material: PBMCs. CDR3 sequence: CASSVVSGNTEAFF. CDR3 nucleotides: TGTGCCAGCAGCGTAGTGTCAGGGAACACTGAAGCTTTCTTT.